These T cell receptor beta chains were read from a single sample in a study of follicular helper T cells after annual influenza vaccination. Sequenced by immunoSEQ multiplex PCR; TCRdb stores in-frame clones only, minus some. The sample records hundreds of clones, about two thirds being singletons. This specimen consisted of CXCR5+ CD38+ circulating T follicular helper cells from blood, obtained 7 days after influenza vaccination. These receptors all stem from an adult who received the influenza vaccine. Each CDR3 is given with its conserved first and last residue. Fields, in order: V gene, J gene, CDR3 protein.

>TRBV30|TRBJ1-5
CAWSFGTGDQPQHF
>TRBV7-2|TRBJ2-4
CASSLEDFAGNIQYF
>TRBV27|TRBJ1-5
CASSNLQGAGNQPQHF
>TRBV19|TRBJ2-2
CASSISFRGITGELFF
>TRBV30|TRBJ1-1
CAWSGDRYTEAFF
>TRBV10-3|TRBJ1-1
CATGTGEMFGAFF
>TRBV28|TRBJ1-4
CATARGLEKLFF
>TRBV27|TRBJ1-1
CASSAPGSYIAAFF
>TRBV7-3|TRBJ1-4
CASSLSGRWDEKLFF
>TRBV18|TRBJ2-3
CASSPYDTSSGDTQYF
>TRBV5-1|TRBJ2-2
CASSFSPNTGELFF
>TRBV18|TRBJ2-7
CASSLQGSGEQYF
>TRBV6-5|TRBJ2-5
CASSSNLVTQYF
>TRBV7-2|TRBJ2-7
CASSFTALGAEQYF
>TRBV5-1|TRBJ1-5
CASSVGQGDQPQHF
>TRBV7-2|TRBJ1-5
CASSPNNNQPQHF
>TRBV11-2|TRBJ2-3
CASSLTGKDTDTQYF
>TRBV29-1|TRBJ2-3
CSVSSPGGGATDTQYF
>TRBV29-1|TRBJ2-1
CSVEGVIDEQFF
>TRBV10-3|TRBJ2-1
CAAISGENSYNEQFF
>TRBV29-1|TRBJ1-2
CSVEFRGRYGYTF
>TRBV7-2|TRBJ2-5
CASTPGGAGAETQYF
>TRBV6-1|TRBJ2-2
CASSVLAGRGPGELFF
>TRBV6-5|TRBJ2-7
CASSNQGEQYF
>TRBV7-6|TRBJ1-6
CASSQTGGNSPLHF
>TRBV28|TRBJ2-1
CASSLSSQGRNEQFF
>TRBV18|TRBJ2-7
CASSRNRDRDHEQYF
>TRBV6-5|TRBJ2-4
CASSYSRSGAKNIQYF
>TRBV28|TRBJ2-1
CASSRTTYRDYFNEQFF
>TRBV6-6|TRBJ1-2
CASSYGGEGYGYTF
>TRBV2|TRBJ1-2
CASSDPTGDGYTF
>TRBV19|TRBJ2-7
CASSIRTGGSGEQYF
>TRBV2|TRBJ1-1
CASSELQVNTEAFF